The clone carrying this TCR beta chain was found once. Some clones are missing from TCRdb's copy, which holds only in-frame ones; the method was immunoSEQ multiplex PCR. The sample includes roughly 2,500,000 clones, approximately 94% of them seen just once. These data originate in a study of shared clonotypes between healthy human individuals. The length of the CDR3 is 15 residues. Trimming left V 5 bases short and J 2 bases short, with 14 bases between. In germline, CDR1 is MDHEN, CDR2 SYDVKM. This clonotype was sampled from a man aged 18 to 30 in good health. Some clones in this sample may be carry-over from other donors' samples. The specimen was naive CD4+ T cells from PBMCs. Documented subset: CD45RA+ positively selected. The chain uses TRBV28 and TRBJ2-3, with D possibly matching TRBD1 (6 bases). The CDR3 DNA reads TGTGCCAGCAGTCCCCAGGACAGATACACAGATACGCAGTATTTT. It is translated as CASSPQDRYTDTQYF.